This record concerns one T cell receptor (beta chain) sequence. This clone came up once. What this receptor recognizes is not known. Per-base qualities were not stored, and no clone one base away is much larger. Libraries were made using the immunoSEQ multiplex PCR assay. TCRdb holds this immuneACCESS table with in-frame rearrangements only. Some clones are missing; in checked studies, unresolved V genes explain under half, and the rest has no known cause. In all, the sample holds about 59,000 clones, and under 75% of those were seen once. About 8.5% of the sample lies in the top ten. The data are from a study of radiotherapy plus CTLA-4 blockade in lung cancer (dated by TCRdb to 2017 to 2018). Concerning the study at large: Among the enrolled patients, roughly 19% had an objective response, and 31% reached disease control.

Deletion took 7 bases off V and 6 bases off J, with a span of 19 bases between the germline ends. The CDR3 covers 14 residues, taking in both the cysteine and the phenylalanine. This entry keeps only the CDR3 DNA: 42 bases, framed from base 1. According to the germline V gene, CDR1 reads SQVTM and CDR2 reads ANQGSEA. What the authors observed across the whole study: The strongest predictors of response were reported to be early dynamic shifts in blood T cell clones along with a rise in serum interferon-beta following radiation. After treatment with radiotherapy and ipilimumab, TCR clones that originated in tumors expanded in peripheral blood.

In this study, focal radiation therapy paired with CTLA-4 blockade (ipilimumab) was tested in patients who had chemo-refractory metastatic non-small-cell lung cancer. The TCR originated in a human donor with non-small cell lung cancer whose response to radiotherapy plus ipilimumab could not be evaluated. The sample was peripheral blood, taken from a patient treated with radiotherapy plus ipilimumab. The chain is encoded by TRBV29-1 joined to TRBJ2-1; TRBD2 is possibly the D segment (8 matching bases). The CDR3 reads CSGKGAGGGNEQFF. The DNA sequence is TGCAGCGGTAAGGGGGCGGGGGGCGGCAATGAGCAGTTCTTC.